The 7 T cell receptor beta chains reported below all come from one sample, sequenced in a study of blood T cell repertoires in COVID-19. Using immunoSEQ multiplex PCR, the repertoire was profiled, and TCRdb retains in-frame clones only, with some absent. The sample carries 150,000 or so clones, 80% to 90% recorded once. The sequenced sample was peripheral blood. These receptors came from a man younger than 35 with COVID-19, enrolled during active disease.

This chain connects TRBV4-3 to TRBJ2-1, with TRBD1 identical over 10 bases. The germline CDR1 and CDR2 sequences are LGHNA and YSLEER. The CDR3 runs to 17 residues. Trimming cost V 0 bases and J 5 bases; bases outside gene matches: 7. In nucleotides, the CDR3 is TGCGCCAGCAGCCAAGATGTCGGGACAGGGGACCACAATGAGCAGTTCTTC. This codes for CASSQDVGTGDHNEQFF.

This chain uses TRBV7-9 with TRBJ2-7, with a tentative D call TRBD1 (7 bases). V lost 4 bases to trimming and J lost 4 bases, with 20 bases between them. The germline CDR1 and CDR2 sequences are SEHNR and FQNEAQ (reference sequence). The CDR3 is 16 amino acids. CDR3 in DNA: TGTGCCAGCAGCTACCCCGACAGGGCCGGGGGATACGAGCAGTACTTC. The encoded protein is CASSYPDRAGGYEQYF.

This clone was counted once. This CDR3 reads CASSQASLAEDSGANVLTF. CDR3 nucleotides: TGCGCCAGCAGCCAAGCGTCACTCGCGGAGGACTCTGGGGCCAACGTCCTGACTTTC. The chain is built from TRBV4-3 and TRBJ2-6; D might be TRBD2 (5 bases). CDR1 is LGHNA, CDR2 YSLEER, per germline. The CDR3 has 19 residues. Trimming pared 1 base from V and 0 bases from J, leaving 16 bases between.

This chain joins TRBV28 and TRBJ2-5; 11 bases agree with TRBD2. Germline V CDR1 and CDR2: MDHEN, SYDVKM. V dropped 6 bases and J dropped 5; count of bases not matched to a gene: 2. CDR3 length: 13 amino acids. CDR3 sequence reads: CASRLAGDETQYF. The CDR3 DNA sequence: TGTGCCAGCAGACTAGCGGGAGATGAGACCCAGTACTTC. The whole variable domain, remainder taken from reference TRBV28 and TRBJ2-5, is DVKVTQSSRYLVKRTGEKVFLECVQDMDHENMFWYRQDPGLGLRLIYFSYDVKMKEKGDIPEGYSVSREKKERFSLILESASTNQTSMYLCASRLAGDETQYFGPGTRLLVL.

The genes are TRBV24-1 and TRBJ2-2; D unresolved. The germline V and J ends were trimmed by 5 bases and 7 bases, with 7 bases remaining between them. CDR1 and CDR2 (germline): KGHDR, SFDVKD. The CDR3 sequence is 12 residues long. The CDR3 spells CATSGRIGELFF. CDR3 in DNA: TGTGCCACCAGTGGTCGTATCGGGGAGCTGTTTTTT.

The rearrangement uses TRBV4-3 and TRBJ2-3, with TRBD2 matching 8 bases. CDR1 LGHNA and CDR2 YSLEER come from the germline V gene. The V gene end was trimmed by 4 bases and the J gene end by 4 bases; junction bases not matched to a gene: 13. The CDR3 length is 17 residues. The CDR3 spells CASSPTPTAGGPDTQYF. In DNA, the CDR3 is TGCGCCAGCAGCCCAACCCCCACGGCGGGAGGACCAGATACGCAGTATTTT.

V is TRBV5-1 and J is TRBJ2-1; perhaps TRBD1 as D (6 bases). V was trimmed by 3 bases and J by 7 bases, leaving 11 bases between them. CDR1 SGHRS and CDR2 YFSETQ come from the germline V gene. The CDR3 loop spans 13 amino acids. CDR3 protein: CASSSRDRNEQFF. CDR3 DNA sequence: TGCGCCAGCAGCTCTCGCGACAGGAATGAGCAGTTCTTC.